The source of this TCR beta chain is a study of CD8 T cells in Susac syndrome. For the study at large: Patients with Susac syndrome were therapy-naive, taking corticosteroids, with some also receiving intravenous immunoglobulin, or taking intravenous immunoglobulin alone at the time their blood was drawn.

RNA was extracted with the RNeasy kit, and a quantity of roughly 0.5 to 1 ug was reverse transcribed using random hexamers. TCRdb passed the immunoSEQ multiplex PCR reads through MiXCR, listing each CDR3 protein once. In the table there are 95,000 to 150,000 distinct CDR3 sequences, around 96% of which are singletons. Germline V gene sequence: CDR1 SGHRS, CDR2 YFSETQ. The CDR3 totals 14 residues. Trimming took 2 bases from V and 4 from J, leaving 12 bases between them. Under recently defined diagnostic criteria, the patients with Susac syndrome qualified as having definite or probable disease. This clonotype has a handful of counts. What it binds is unknown. Notes on the study in general: The authors found no clonal expansion in Susac syndrome CD4+ T cell repertoires.

This clonotype was obtained from a human donor with Susac syndrome. The sample consisted of CD4+ T cells from PBMCs. The chain combines TRBV5-1 with TRBJ1-1, with D possibly being TRBD1 (6 bases). This CDR3 is CASSFQGTSTEAFF. CDR3 bases: TGCGCCAGCAGCTTTCAGGGGACCTCCACTGAAGCTTTCTTT.